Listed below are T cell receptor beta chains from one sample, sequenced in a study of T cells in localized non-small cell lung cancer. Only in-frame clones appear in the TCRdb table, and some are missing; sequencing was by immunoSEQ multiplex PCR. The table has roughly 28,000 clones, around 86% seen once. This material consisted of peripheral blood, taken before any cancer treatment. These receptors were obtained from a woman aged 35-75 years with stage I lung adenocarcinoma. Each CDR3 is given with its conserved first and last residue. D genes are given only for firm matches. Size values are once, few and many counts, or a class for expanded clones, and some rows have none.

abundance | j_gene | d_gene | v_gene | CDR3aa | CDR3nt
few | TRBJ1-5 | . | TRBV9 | CASSQGDIDQPQHF | TGTGCCAGCAGCCAAGGGGACATTGATCAGCCCCAGCATTTT
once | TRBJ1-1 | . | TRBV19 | CASSMDRGAPNTEAFF | TGTGCCAGTAGTATGGACCGAGGGGCCCCGAACACTGAAGCTTTCTTT
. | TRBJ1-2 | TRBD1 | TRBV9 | CASSVDPTGTGDFYGYTF | TGTGCCAGCAGCGTAGACCCGACTGGGACAGGTGATTTCTATGGCTACACCTTC
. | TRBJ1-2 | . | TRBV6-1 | CASSEARAPTGYGYTF | TGTGCCAGCAGTGAAGCCAGAGCGCCTACTGGCTATGGCTACACCTTC
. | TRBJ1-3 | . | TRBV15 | CATSREREEGVPGNTIYF | TGTGCCACCAGCAGAGAACGAGAGGAGGGAGTCCCTGGAAACACCATATATTTT
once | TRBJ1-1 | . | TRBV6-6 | CASSYSNEGTEAFF | TGTGCCAGCAGTTACTCGAACGAGGGAACTGAAGCTTTCTTT
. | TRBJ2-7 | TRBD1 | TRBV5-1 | CASSFLDRVGEQYF | TGCGCCAGCAGCTTCCTGGACAGGGTGGGCGAGCAGTACTTC
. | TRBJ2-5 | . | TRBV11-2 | CASSPPRARETQYF | TGTGCCAGCAGCCCCCCGAGGGCGCGGGAGACCCAGTACTTC
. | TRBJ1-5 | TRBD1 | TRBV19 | CASNRGGNQPQHF | TGTGCCAGTAACAGGGGTGGCAATCAGCCCCAGCATTTT
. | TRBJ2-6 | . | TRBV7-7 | CASSLDLPQSRANVLTF | TGTGCCAGCAGCCTGGATCTGCCACAAAGTCGGGCCAACGTCCTGACTTTC
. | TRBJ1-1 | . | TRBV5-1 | CASSFGGNAEAFF | TGCGCCAGCAGCTTTGGGGGTAACGCTGAAGCTTTCTTT
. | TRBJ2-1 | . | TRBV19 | CASSTAPSYNEQFF | TGTGCCAGTAGTACGGCACCCTCCTACAATGAGCAGTTCTTC